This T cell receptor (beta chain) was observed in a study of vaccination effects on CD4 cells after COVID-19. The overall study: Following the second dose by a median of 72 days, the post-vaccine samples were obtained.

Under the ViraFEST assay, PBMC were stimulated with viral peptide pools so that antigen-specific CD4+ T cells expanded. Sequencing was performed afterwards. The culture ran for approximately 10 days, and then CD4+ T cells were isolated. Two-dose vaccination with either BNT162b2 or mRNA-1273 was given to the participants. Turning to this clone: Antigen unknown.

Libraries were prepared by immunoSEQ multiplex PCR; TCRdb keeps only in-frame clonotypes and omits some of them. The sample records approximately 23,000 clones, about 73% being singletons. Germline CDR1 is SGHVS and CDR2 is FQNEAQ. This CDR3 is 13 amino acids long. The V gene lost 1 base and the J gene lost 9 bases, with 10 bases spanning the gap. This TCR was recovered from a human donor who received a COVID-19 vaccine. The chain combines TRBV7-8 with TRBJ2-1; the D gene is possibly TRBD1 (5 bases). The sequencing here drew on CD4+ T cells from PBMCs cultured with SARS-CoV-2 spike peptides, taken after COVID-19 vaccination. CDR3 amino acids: CASSLELGREQFF. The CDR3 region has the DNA TGTGCCAGCAGCTTAGAGTTGGGGCGTGAGCAGTTCTTC.